These 29 T cell receptor beta chains share one sample of origin, sequenced in a study of CD8+ T cells in alopecia areata. RNA was extracted and reverse transcribed into cDNA as the sequencing template. Clones were sequenced by immunoSEQ multiplex PCR, and TCRdb holds only the in-frame ones, with some missing. The sample carries about 210,000 clones, less than 65% recorded once. Stated treatment: oral pan-JAK inhibitor, 5-10 mg twice daily. The source was CD4+ T cells sorted from blood, collected at week 4, from a patient treated with tofacitinib. These receptors were obtained from a human donor with alopecia areata.

The chain uses TRBV18 and TRBJ1-2, with TRBD1 matching over 7 bases. The germline V gene encodes CDR1 KGHSH and CDR2 LQKENI. V trimming: 3 bases; J trimming: 6 bases; junction bases outside the gene matches: 4. The CDR3 is 13 amino acids. The CDR3 here is CASSPTGTDGYTF. As DNA, the CDR3 is TGTGCCAGCTCACCTACAGGGACAGATGGCTACACCTTC.

The V and J genes are TRBV19 and TRBJ2-5; 14 bases map to TRBD2. CDR1 is LNHDA, CDR2 SQIVND, per germline (reference sequence). Trimming at V came to 5 bases and at J to 4 bases, leaving 3 bases not matched to a gene. This CDR3 region has 15 residues. The DNA of the CDR3 is TGTGCCAGTAGTCCGGGACTAGCGGGGGCAGAGACCCAGTACTTC. It yields the protein CASSPGLAGAETQYF.

The V gene is TRBV10-3, the J gene TRBJ2-3; D is undetermined. Trimming removed 4 bases from V and 3 bases from J, with 5 bases in between. The germline V gene encodes CDR1 ENHRY and CDR2 SYGVKD. The CDR3 runs 12 residues. DNA for the CDR3: TGTGCCATCAGTGCAGTGACAGATACGCAGTATTTT. It yields the protein CAISAVTDTQYF.

The V call is TRBV5-4, the J call TRBJ1-6, with a weak D call TRBD1 (6 bases). CDR3 length equals 14 residues. Germline V CDR1 and CDR2: SGHNT, YYREEE (reference sequence). Trimming removed 0 bases from V and 10 bases from J, with 11 bases in between. CDR3 DNA sequence: TGTGCCAGCAGCTTGGTACAGGGCGAATCACCCCTCCACTTT. Encoded protein: CASSLVQGESPLHF.

The CDR3 loop reads CASSPAGGSPVWEQYF. The CDR3 nucleotides are TGCGCCAGCAGCCCGGCGGGGGGCTCACCGGTGTGGGAGCAGTACTTC. The rearrangement joins TRBV5-1 to TRBJ2-7, with 8 bases aligning to TRBD2. The germline CDR1 and CDR2 sequences are SGHRS and YFSETQ. V shed 4 bases, J shed 7 bases, and the junction held 16 bases outside the gene matches. CDR3 length: 16 amino acids.

CDR3 bases: TGTGCCAGCAGCCACCCAAATAACTATGGCTACACCTTC. Its protein is CASSHPNNYGYTF. This rearrangement joins TRBV25-1 to TRBJ1-2; D not resolved. This CDR3 is 13 amino acids long. Germline values: CDR1 MGHDK, CDR2 SYGVNS. The germline V and J ends were trimmed by 6 bases and 1 base, with 9 bases remaining between them.

V gene TRBV5-1 combines with J gene TRBJ1-1; perhaps TRBD1 as D (5 bases). The germline gives CDR1 SGHRS, CDR2 YFSETQ. Trimming left V 4 bases short and J 2 bases short, with 15 bases between. The CDR3 covers 15 residues. The CDR3 loop is CASSPGGGANTEAFF. CDR3 DNA sequence: TGCGCCAGCAGCCCCGGCGGGGGAGCTAACACTGAAGCTTTCTTT.

The V call is TRBV6-1, the J call TRBJ1-1; D is uncertain. Looked up from germline, CDR1 is MNHNS and CDR2 is SASEGT. The CDR3 loop spans 14 amino acids. Trimming removed 8 bases at V and 1 base at J, with 14 bases between. CDR3 coding DNA: TGTGCCAGCCTCGGGAGGGCCCCGAACACTGAAGCTTTCTTT. Its protein is CASLGRAPNTEAFF.

The V and J genes are TRBV7-2 and TRBJ1-2; D unclear. Per the germline V gene, CDR1 is SGHTA and CDR2 is FQGNSA. The CDR3 length is 15 residues. Trimming removed 5 bases from V and 2 bases from J, with 15 bases in between. DNA for the CDR3: TGTGCCAGCAGCCCCCCGGGTCGACAAAACTATGGCTACACCTTC. Translation: CASSPPGRQNYGYTF.

V gene TRBV7-2 combines with J gene TRBJ1-6; no clear D. Looked up from germline, CDR1 is SGHTA and CDR2 is FQGNSA. This CDR3 is 12 amino acids long. V was clipped by 3 bases and J by 7 bases, with 4 bases between them. The CDR3 coding sequence is TGTGCCAGCAGCTTGGACAATTCACCCCTCCACTTT. It codes for CASSLDNSPLHF.

The CDR3 region has the DNA TGTGCCAGTAGTAGGGCGGATCAAGAGACCCAGTACTTC. Protein: CASSRADQETQYF. V gene TRBV19 combines with J gene TRBJ2-5; the D is unclear. Trimming stripped 4 bases from V and 2 bases from J, with 8 bases between. This CDR3 has 13 residues. The germline V gene encodes CDR1 LNHDA and CDR2 SQIVND (reference sequence).

This rearrangement joins TRBV2 to TRBJ1-5; 8 bases line up with TRBD1. Germline values: CDR1 SNHLY, CDR2 FYNNEI. There are 13 residues in the CDR3. The V and J ends lost 5 bases and 7 bases, in that order; junction bases with no gene match: 4. The CDR3 region has the DNA TGTGCCAGCAGTCTACAGGGGGGACAGCCCCAGCATTTT. The encoded protein is CASSLQGGQPQHF.

The rearrangement joins TRBV18 to TRBJ1-1; 7 bases match TRBD1. This CDR3 is built from 13 residues. The trim removed 4 bases at V and 1 base at J, leaving 0 bases unmatched. Germline CDR1 KGHSH, CDR2 LQKENI. The CDR3 nucleotides are TGTGCCAGCTCACGGGACAGGAACACTGAAGCTTTCTTT. It specifies CASSRDRNTEAFF.

V is TRBV29-1 and J is TRBJ2-3; D is unclear. The V and J ends lost 3 bases and 2 bases respectively, with 9 bases between them. Germline V CDR1 and CDR2: SQVTM, ANQGSEA. This CDR3 has 13 amino acids. The CDR3 bases are TGCAGCGTTGACAGTACTTACACAGATACGCAGTATTTT. This encodes CSVDSTYTDTQYF.

The CDR3 reads CSVVVVQGADTQYF. CDR3 nucleotides: TGCAGCGTTGTGGTTGTGCAGGGGGCAGATACGCAGTATTTT. This chain connects TRBV29-1 to TRBJ2-3; TRBD1 agrees at 7 bases. The CDR3 has 14 residues. Looked up from germline, CDR1 is SQVTM and CDR2 is ANQGSEA. J lost 4 bases, V lost 4 bases, and 8 bases had no gene match.

This clone occurred a few times. The chain employs TRBV7-9 and TRBJ1-5; perhaps TRBD1 as D (5 bases). CDR3 length equals 13 residues. Germline V gene sequence: CDR1 SEHNR, CDR2 FQNEAQ (reference sequence). The germline V and J ends were trimmed by 0 bases and 7 bases, with 7 bases remaining between them. The CDR3 bases are TGTGCCAGCAGCTTAGCCGGGGCCCAGCCCCAGCATTTT. Translated: CASSLAGAQPQHF. The variable domain in full, with the rest retrieved from reference TRBV7-9 and TRBJ1-5, is DTGVSQNPRHKITKRGQNVTFRCDPISEHNRLYWYRQTLGQGPEFLTYFQNEAQLEKSRLLSDRFSAERPKGSFSTLEIQRTEQGDSAMYLCASSLAGAQPQHFGDGTRLSIL.

Only one count was recorded for this clone. The V and J genes are TRBV2 and TRBJ1-1; tentatively, D is TRBD1 (5 bases). Per the germline V gene, CDR1 is SNHLY and CDR2 is FYNNEI. V was shortened by 7 bases and J by 0 bases, with 18 bases between the two germline ends. The CDR3 totals 16 residues. The CDR3 coding sequence is TGTGCCAGCATCCTTGATGAGGGGCTCCTGAACACTGAAGCTTTCTTT. It yields the protein CASILDEGLLNTEAFF.

The V gene is TRBV19, the J gene TRBJ1-5; TRBD1 matches at 10 bases. CDR1 LNHDA and CDR2 SQIVND come from the germline V gene (reference sequence). J gave up 11 bases and V 5 bases, and 15 bases lay outside the gene matches. The length of the CDR3 is 16 residues. The CDR3 reads CASSPKGQGLLGAQHF. CDR3 sequence (DNA): TGTGCCAGTAGTCCAAAGGGACAGGGGCTCCTCGGGGCCCAGCATTTT.

This chain connects TRBV23-1 to TRBJ1-1, with 9 bases aligning to TRBD1. TRBV23-1 has ORF status, its function being uncertain. The CDR3 length is 16 residues. V lost 0 bases, J lost 4 bases, and 6 bases stayed unmatched. The CDR3 protein is CASSQSGTGGITEAFF. The CDR3 DNA is TGCGCCAGCAGTCAATCGGGAACAGGGGGCATCACTGAAGCTTTCTTT.

This rearrangement joins TRBV27 to TRBJ1-1, with D unclear. CDR3 length: 16 residues. CDR1 is MNHEY and CDR2 is SMNVEV in the germline V gene (reference sequence). Between the trimmed V and J ends, which lost 4 bases and 4 bases, there was a span of 19 bases. CDR3 bases: TGTGCCAGCAGTTCTTCTGACTGGACCCGAAGCACTGAAGCTTTCTTT. Residues: CASSSSDWTRSTEAFF.

The chain joins TRBV7-9 to TRBJ2-5, with D hard to call. The V gene's germline CDR1 is SEHNR and CDR2 FQNEAQ (reference sequence). The V end lost 2 bases, the J end lost 4 bases, and 8 bases lay between the germline ends. The CDR3 covers 13 residues. The DNA for the CDR3 is TGTGCCAGCAGCTTACGACGGATAGAGACCCAGTACTTC. This gives the protein CASSLRRIETQYF.

The J gene is TRBJ2-5, the V gene TRBV4-2; 8 bases are shared with TRBD1. Germline loops: CDR1 LGHNA, CDR2 YNFKEQ. V was clipped by 4 bases and J by 0 bases; unmatched bases: 10. The CDR3 is 17 residues long. The CDR3 bases are TGTGCCAGCAGCCTTTATGGACAGGGAGTCGACCAAGAGACCCAGTACTTC. Protein product: CASSLYGQGVDQETQYF.

This chain connects TRBV6-1 to TRBJ1-2; 9 nucleotides agree with TRBD1. The CDR3 has 15 residues. Germline V gene lookup returns CDR1 MNHNS and CDR2 SASEGT. The junction had 4 bases not matched to a gene; V was cut back by 2 bases and J by 3 bases. CDR3 in DNA: TGTGCCAGCAGTGAATTGGACAGGGGCGACTATGGCTACACCTTC. The encoded protein is CASSELDRGDYGYTF.

V gene TRBV27 combines with J gene TRBJ2-5; 11 nucleotides line up with TRBD2. With V trimmed by 4 bases and J by 4 bases, 5 bases remained unmatched. The CDR3 extends over 15 amino acids. Germline V gene sequence: CDR1 MNHEY, CDR2 SMNVEV (reference sequence). This CDR3 is CASSSLTSGGETQYF. DNA of the CDR3: TGTGCCAGCAGTTCCCTCACTAGCGGGGGAGAGACCCAGTACTTC.

The chain combines TRBV25-1 with TRBJ2-7; the D gene is possibly TRBD1 (5 bases). The CDR3 sequence is 15 residues long. Germline assignment: CDR1 MGHDK and CDR2 SYGVNS. Trimming left V 1 base short and J 0 bases short, with 10 bases between. For the CDR3, the DNA is TGTGCCAGCAGTGAATCGGTGACAGTCTCCTACGAGCAGTACTTC. Protein sequence: CASSESVTVSYEQYF.

The rearrangement links TRBV18 to TRBJ1-2; D gene unclear. The CDR3 runs 13 residues. Germline loops: CDR1 KGHSH, CDR2 LQKENI. Trimming shortened V by 4 bases and J by 7 bases, and 13 bases separated the two germline ends. The CDR3 sequence: CASSRRQFSGYTF. CDR3 nucleotides: TGTGCCAGCTCACGGCGGCAGTTCTCTGGCTACACCTTC.

This clone has more than one count but fewer than ten. This chain links TRBV15 with TRBJ1-1; D is undetermined. The CDR3 extends over 14 amino acids. Germline CDR1 is LNHNV and CDR2 is YYDKDF (reference sequence). The V gene lost 0 bases and the J gene lost 1 base, with 6 bases spanning the gap. This CDR3 reads CATSRDFRNTEAFF. CDR3 bases: TGTGCCACCAGCAGAGATTTTCGGAACACTGAAGCTTTCTTT.

The rearrangement joins TRBV6-5 to TRBJ2-1; perhaps TRBD1 as D (8 bases). The CDR3 is 15 amino acids. V was clipped by 6 bases and J by 9 bases, with 21 bases between them. Germline V CDR1 and CDR2: MNHEY, SVGAGI. For the CDR3, the DNA is TGTGCCAGCAGGGTCACACAGGGGGGGAGGAGTGAGCAGTTCTTC. Protein product: CASRVTQGGRSEQFF.

The rearrangement links TRBV18 to TRBJ1-3; D unclear. This CDR3 has 14 amino acids. The V gene's germline CDR1 is KGHSH and CDR2 LQKENI. Trimming stripped 3 bases from V and 3 bases from J, with 9 bases between. CDR3 sequence (DNA): TGTGCCAGCTCACCGGATAGGGATGGAAACACCATATATTTT. Translated, it gives CASSPDRDGNTIYF.